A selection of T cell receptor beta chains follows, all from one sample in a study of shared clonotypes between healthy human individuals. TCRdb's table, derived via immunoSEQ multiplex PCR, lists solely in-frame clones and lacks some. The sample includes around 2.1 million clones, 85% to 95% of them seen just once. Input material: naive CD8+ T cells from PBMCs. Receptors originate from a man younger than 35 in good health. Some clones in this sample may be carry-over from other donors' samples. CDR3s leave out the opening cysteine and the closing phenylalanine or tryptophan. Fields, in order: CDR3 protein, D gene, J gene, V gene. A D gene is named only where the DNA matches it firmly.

CDR3: ASSLAAPYEQY; D: TRBD2; J: TRBJ2-7; V: TRBV11-2
CDR3: ASKSGGAGNEQF; D: TRBD1; J: TRBJ2-1; V: TRBV4-2
CDR3: ASSPTPDEQY; D: NA; J: TRBJ2-7; V: TRBV9
CDR3: ASWGSGGTNYGYT; D: NA; J: TRBJ1-2; V: TRBV6-5
CDR3: ASWVGGPGYT; D: TRBD1; J: TRBJ1-2; V: TRBV7-8
CDR3: ASSQDSEGRAYEQY; D: NA; J: TRBJ2-7; V: TRBV4-2
CDR3: ASSLTREVAEAF; D: NA; J: TRBJ1-1; V: TRBV7-9
CDR3: ASSPGVAGYQPQH; D: NA; J: TRBJ1-5; V: TRBV27
CDR3: ASKAGLADHNEQF; D: TRBD2; J: TRBJ2-1; V: TRBV19
CDR3: ASRAGTSGRWDTQY; D: TRBD2; J: TRBJ2-3; V: TRBV27
CDR3: ASSSTGTGDYEQY; D: TRBD1; J: TRBJ2-7; V: TRBV13
CDR3: ASGASISYGYT; D: NA; J: TRBJ1-2; V: TRBV9
CDR3: ASSFYGANTEAF; D: NA; J: TRBJ1-1; V: TRBV5-1
CDR3: ASSPLAGVTDTQY; D: TRBD2; J: TRBJ2-3; V: TRBV28
CDR3: ASSEAAAVDTYEQY; D: NA; J: TRBJ2-7; V: TRBV6-1
CDR3: ASSFFASNSQETQY; D: NA; J: TRBJ2-5; V: TRBV28
CDR3: ASSSPGQGIDEQY; D: TRBD1; J: TRBJ2-7; V: TRBV19
CDR3: ASRPRGGGLYGYT; D: NA; J: TRBJ1-2; V: TRBV25-1
CDR3: ASRATASGGNEQF; D: TRBD2; J: TRBJ2-1; V: TRBV4-1
CDR3: ASSPTQERLAGYTQY; D: TRBD2; J: TRBJ2-3; V: TRBV27
CDR3: ASSDPGQGDENEKLF; D: TRBD1; J: TRBJ1-4; V: TRBV19
CDR3: ASSTREFQETQY; D: NA; J: TRBJ2-5; V: TRBV5-4
CDR3: ASSVGYMNTEAF; D: NA; J: TRBJ1-1; V: TRBV9
CDR3: ASSLDRGHTDTQY; D: TRBD1; J: TRBJ2-3; V: TRBV5-4
CDR3: ASSDAVYEQY; D: NA; J: TRBJ2-7; V: TRBV25-1
CDR3: ASTEGLAQRNEKLF; D: NA; J: TRBJ1-4; V: TRBV2
CDR3: ASSPGGGSGYEQY; D: NA; J: TRBJ2-7; V: TRBV5-4
CDR3: ASSQAGQSYEQY; D: NA; J: TRBJ2-7; V: TRBV4-2
CDR3: ASSSWDSYEQY; D: NA; J: TRBJ2-7; V: TRBV10-1
CDR3: ASRPSGLAGAPLQFHEQF; D: TRBD2; J: TRBJ2-1; V: TRBV28
CDR3: ASSQFKGPYEQY; D: NA; J: TRBJ2-7; V: TRBV4-3
CDR3: ASSLYVGVNYGYT; D: NA; J: TRBJ1-2; V: TRBV27
CDR3: ASSPSPSGELF; D: NA; J: TRBJ2-2; V: TRBV28
CDR3: ASSFPGQQETQY; D: NA; J: TRBJ2-5; V: TRBV7-9
CDR3: ASSSKSREWSNEKLF; D: NA; J: TRBJ1-4; V: TRBV27
CDR3: ARRRSGDTQY; D: NA; J: TRBJ2-3; V: TRBV5-3
CDR3: ASGLYRGLNTEAF; D: NA; J: TRBJ1-1; V: TRBV12-5
CDR3: ASSMYNEQF; D: NA; J: TRBJ2-1; V: TRBV28
CDR3: ASSTTTSLYQETQY; D: NA; J: TRBJ2-5; V: TRBV13
CDR3: ASSVEGQVDEQY; D: NA; J: TRBJ2-7; V: TRBV9
CDR3: ASSIGSGELF; D: NA; J: TRBJ2-2; V: TRBV19
CDR3: ASTGPGSYEQY; D: NA; J: TRBJ2-7; V: TRBV28
CDR3: AISESPQGRGGTEAF; D: NA; J: TRBJ1-1; V: TRBV10-3
CDR3: ASSPRDRVLLAYNEQF; D: TRBD1; J: TRBJ2-1; V: TRBV27
CDR3: ASSLVLSANTEAF; D: NA; J: TRBJ1-1; V: TRBV7-9
CDR3: ASSPTPGHSYNEQF; D: NA; J: TRBJ2-1; V: TRBV27
CDR3: ASMGHLNTEAF; D: NA; J: TRBJ1-1; V: TRBV19
CDR3: ASRPGWTEAF; D: NA; J: TRBJ1-1; V: TRBV6-1
CDR3: AINEGAGRTDTQY; D: TRBD1; J: TRBJ2-3; V: TRBV10-3
CDR3: ASSLAPAGAETQY; D: NA; J: TRBJ2-5; V: TRBV5-5
CDR3: ASSLAIWGTSGDNEQF; D: TRBD2; J: TRBJ2-1; V: TRBV7-8
CDR3: ASSLLASNTEAF; D: NA; J: TRBJ1-1; V: TRBV27
CDR3: ASSQVTGAGQPQH; D: NA; J: TRBJ1-5; V: TRBV4-1
CDR3: SVELDRDIYGYT; D: TRBD1; J: TRBJ1-2; V: TRBV29-1
CDR3: ASSTTGSDNEQF; D: NA; J: TRBJ2-1; V: TRBV11-2